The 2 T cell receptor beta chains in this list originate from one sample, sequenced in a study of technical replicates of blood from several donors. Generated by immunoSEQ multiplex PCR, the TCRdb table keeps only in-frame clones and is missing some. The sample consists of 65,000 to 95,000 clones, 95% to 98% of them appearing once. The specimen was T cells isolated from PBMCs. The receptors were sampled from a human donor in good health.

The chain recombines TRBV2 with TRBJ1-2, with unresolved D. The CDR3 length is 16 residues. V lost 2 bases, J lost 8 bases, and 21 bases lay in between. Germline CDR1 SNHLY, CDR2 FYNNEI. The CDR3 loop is CASSEIPGISGRGYTF. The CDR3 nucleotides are TGTGCCAGCAGTGAAATTCCGGGGATCAGTGGTCGGGGCTACACCTTC.

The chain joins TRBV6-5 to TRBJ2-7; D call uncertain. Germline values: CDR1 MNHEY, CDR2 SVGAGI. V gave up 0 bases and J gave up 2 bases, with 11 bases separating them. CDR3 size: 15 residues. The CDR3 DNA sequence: TGTGCCAGCAGTTACTCCTTTTTGCAGACCTACGAGCAGTACTTC. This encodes CASSYSFLQTYEQYF.